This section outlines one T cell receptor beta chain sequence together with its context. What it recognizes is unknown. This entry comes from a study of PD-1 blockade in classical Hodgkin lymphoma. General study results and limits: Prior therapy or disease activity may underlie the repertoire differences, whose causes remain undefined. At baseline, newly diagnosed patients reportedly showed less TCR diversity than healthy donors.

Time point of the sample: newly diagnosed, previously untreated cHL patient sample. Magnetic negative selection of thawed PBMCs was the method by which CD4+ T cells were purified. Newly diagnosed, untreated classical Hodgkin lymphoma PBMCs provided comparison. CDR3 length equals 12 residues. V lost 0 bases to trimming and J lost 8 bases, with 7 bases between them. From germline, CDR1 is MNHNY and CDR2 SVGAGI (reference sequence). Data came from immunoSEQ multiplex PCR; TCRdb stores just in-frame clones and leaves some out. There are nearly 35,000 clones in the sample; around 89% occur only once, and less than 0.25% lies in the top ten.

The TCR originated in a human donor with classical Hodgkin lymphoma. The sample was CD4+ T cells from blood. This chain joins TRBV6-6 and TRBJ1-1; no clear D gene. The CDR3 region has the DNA TGTGCCAGCAGTTACTCAGGCAAAGAAGCTTTCTTT. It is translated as CASSYSGKEAFF.